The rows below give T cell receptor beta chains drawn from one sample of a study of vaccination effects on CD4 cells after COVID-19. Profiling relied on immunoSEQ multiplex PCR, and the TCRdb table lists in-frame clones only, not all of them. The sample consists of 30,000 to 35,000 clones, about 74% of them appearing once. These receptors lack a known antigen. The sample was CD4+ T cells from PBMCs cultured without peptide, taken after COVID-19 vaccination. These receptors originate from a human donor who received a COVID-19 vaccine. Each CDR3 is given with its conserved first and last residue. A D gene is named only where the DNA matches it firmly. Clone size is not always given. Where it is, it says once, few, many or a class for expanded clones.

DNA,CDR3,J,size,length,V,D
TGTGCCAGTAGCCCCGGACAGGGGTGGCTGATTAAGAACACTGAAGCTTTCTTT,CASSPGQGWLIKNTEAFF,TRBJ1-1,.,18,TRBV19,TRBD1
TGCGCCAGCAGCTCGGGACCTCACCTCACAGATACGCAGTATTTT,CASSSGPHLTDTQYF,TRBJ2-3,.,15,TRBV5-1,.
TGTGCCAGCAGCTTGGGGGGGGGCCAATACAATGAGCAGTTCTTC,CASSLGGGQYNEQFF,TRBJ2-1,.,15,TRBV5-5,.
TGTGCCAGCAGTTACCTTCGAGCGGGAGGTTATAGCACCGGGGAGCTGTTTTTT,CASSYLRAGGYSTGELFF,TRBJ2-2,.,18,TRBV27,TRBD2
TGTGCCAGCCCATACGAGCAGTACTTC,CASPYEQYF,TRBJ2-7,.,9,TRBV19,.
TGTGCCAGCAGTTATACAGGATCCTCGAACACCGGGGAGCTGTTTTTT,CASSYTGSSNTGELFF,TRBJ2-2,few,16,TRBV11-3,.
TGTGCCAGCAGCACGAGGGCCGGGGAGACCCAGTACTTC,CASSTRAGETQYF,TRBJ2-5,.,13,TRBV7-2,.
TGTGCCAGCAGCCCTCCTCCGGGACACCTTTTGGACACCATATATTTT,CASSPPPGHLLDTIYF,TRBJ1-3,.,16,TRBV7-2,.
TGTGCCAGCTGCCTACTCGGGCCTAATGAGCAGTTCTTC,CASCLLGPNEQFF,TRBJ2-1,.,13,TRBV2,.
TGTGCTAGTGGTAACCTTATGGATCAGCCCCAGCATTTT,CASGNLMDQPQHF,TRBJ1-5,.,13,TRBV12-5,.
TGTGCCAGCACCCCATCGGCCCTACTCGGTGAGCAGTTCTTC,CASTPSALLGEQFF,TRBJ2-1,.,14,TRBV6-5,.
TGTGCCAGCAGAGGGACTATCGCCTACGAGCAGTACTTC,CASRGTIAYEQYF,TRBJ2-7,.,13,TRBV6-5,TRBD2
TGTGCCAGCAGGGACAGGGTTCATGGTGAAGCTTTCTTT,CASRDRVHGEAFF,TRBJ1-1,.,13,TRBV6-5,TRBD1
TGTGCCAGCAGCTCGGAGGGTGGAGAAGAGACCCAGTACTTC,CASSSEGGEETQYF,TRBJ2-5,once,14,TRBV5-8,.
TGTGCCAGCAGCTTATTAGGGGAATTGGGAGAGACCCAGTACTTC,CASSLLGELGETQYF,TRBJ2-5,.,15,TRBV7-3,.
TGCGCCAGCAGCTTGGAGGTCAGGGACAAAAAACTGTTTTTT,CASSLEVRDKKLFF,TRBJ1-4,.,14,TRBV5-1,.
TGTGCTAGTGGTTTGGTCCCCGGACCGGGAGGTAACTATGGCTACACCTTC,CASGLVPGPGGNYGYTF,TRBJ1-2,.,17,TRBV12-5,.
TGCGCCAGCAGCCCCGGAACAGGGAGGGTGAACACTGAAGCTTTCTTT,CASSPGTGRVNTEAFF,TRBJ1-1,.,16,TRBV5-1,.
TGCGCCAGCCTTAGAAATGCCCTCCTAGTTAGCACAGATACGCAGTATTTT,CASLRNALLVSTDTQYF,TRBJ2-3,.,17,TRBV10-2,.
TGTGCCAGCAGCCAACGCCTCGGGGAGCTGTTTTTT,CASSQRLGELFF,TRBJ2-2,.,12,TRBV3-1/TRBV3-2,.
TGCGCCAGCAGCCAAACCCACAGGGGAATGTATGGCTACACCTTC,CASSQTHRGMYGYTF,TRBJ1-2,.,15,TRBV4-3,TRBD1
TGTGCCAGTACCTCCTCGGGGGGGAGAGAGGAGACCCAGTACTTC,CASTSSGGREETQYF,TRBJ2-5,.,15,TRBV19,TRBD2
TGTGCCAGCAGCGGCACGGCGAGGCGGGGCACAGATACGCAGTATTTT,CASSGTARRGTDTQYF,TRBJ2-3,.,16,TRBV5-6,.
TGTGCCAGCAGTTCCCGGAATTTCGCCGGAAACACCATATATTTT,CASSSRNFAGNTIYF,TRBJ1-3,.,15,TRBV6-2/TRBV6-3,.
TGTGCCAGCAGCTTATGGGGGATTCGAGAAGCTTTCTTT,CASSLWGIREAFF,TRBJ1-1,.,13,TRBV11-1,.
TGTGCCAGCGAGGGTGGTGGCTACACCTTC,CASEGGGYTF,TRBJ1-2,few,10,TRBV6-5,.
TGTGCCAGCAGCTACCAAGATGGTACTGAAGCTTTCTTT,CASSYQDGTEAFF,TRBJ1-1,.,13,TRBV7-2,.
TGCGCCAGCAGCCCCGGGGTCTACGCGGGGGCCAACGTCCTGACTTTC,CASSPGVYAGANVLTF,TRBJ2-6,.,16,TRBV5-1,.
TGTGCCAGCAGTGATAAGGGGCTAGCGGGAGCCGGGGAGCTGTTTTTT,CASSDKGLAGAGELFF,TRBJ2-2,.,16,TRBV2,TRBD2
TGTGCCAGCAGTGAACATCCAGGGCGAACCCTTTATGGCTACACCTTC,CASSEHPGRTLYGYTF,TRBJ1-2,.,16,TRBV6-1,.